This T cell receptor beta chain appears in the sequencing data of a study of regulatory T cells in long-lasting Graves disease. The time point: newly diagnosed GD, antithyroid drugs for less than 3 months. PBMCs provided the RNA from which the TCR library was made. Trimming removed 5 bases at V and 4 bases at J, with 14 bases between. The CDR3 contains 15 residues. This clonotype was found many times. Building of the TCR beta libraries involved iRepertoire HTBI primers and Arm-PCR of CDR3 regions. TCRdb analysed the multiplex PCR reads with MiXCR anew, one entry per CDR3 protein. This sample has 350,000 to 450,000 distinct CDR3 sequences; over 12% occur once, and the top ten carry roughly 8%. These data were likewise used in another study, on T cells in Graves' hyperthyroidism and ophthalmopathy.

The chain links TRBV12-3 or TRBV12-4 to TRBJ2-2; a weak D match, TRBD2 (6 bases). This TCR came from a woman in her thirties or forties with Graves disease. The specimen comprised peripheral blood mononuclear cells (PBMCs), sampled at new diagnosis, from a patient treated with antithyroid drugs. CDR3 region: CASSPLSGPTGELFF. CDR3 bases: TGTGCCAGCAGTCCTCTAAGCGGGCCCACCGGGGAGCTGTTTTTT.